This T cell receptor beta chain was retrieved from a study of blood T cell repertoires in COVID-19. Looking at the study overall: Samples came from the United States, Italy and Spain, spanning acute and convalescent COVID-19. Nucleic acid was either cDNA or gDNA, and it came from T cells, B-cell-depleted T cells, or PBMCs.

V lost 3 bases to trimming and J lost 2 bases, with 8 bases between them. This CDR3 is built from 15 residues. Looked up from germline, CDR1 is SGHTA and CDR2 is FQGNSA. Original data processing: Reference gene primers were amplified, and this amplification served to estimate nucleated cell counts. TCRdb's copy holds only in-frame clones and misses some; the assay was immunoSEQ multiplex PCR. V and J calls plus clone size are reproduced from that table; the DNA served to infer D and trimming. The sample consists of about 59,000 clones, 70% to 85% of them appearing once. The source of this sequence is a man in his 60s with acute or convalescent COVID-19. Sequencing was carried out using peripheral blood. The chain carries TRBV7-2 and TRBJ2-6; TRBD2 might be the D (6 bases). CDR3 sequence reads: CASSLGGTGANVLTF. The CDR3 coding sequence is TGTGCCAGCAGCTTGGGGGGAACTGGGGCCAACGTCCTGACTTTC.